The next 12 T cell receptor beta chains were all read from a single sample in a study of cytomegalovirus exposure and HLA in healthy donors. Primers included in the PCR were 60 Vbeta and 13 Jbeta primers. Here immunoSEQ multiplex PCR was the method, and the copy in TCRdb shows in-frame clones only, minus some. The sample has over 150,000 clones, over 75% seen once. Sequences were obtained from PBMCs. These receptors came from a woman in her 50s in good health and CMV-seropositive.

This sequence joins TRBV9 and TRBJ1-2; 10 bases line up with TRBD1. J gave up 13 bases and V 3 bases, and 6 bases lay outside the gene matches. CDR1 is SGDLS and CDR2 is YYNGEE in the germline V gene. The CDR3 length is 12 residues. The DNA for the CDR3 is TGTGCCAGCAGCGCCGACAGGGGGCAAGCCACCTTC. It encodes CASSADRGQATF. Full variable domain (outside the CDR3, taken from reference TRBV9 and TRBJ1-2): DSGVTQTPKHLITATGQRVTLRCSPRSGDLSVYWYQQSLDQGLQFLIQYYNGEERAKGNILERFSAQQFPDLHSELNLSSLELGDSALYFCASSADRGQATFGSGTRLTVV.

The chain combines TRBV29-1 with TRBJ1-1; D is undetermined. This CDR3 has 10 residues. Per germline, CDR1 SQVTM and CDR2 ANQGSEA. Between the trimmed V and J ends, which lost 6 bases and 11 bases, there was a span of 13 bases. The CDR3 here is CSVFYSGAFF. CDR3 sequence (DNA): TGCAGCGTGTTTTACAGTGGGGCTTTCTTT.

The rearrangement joins TRBV5-1 to TRBJ2-3; 13 nucleotides line up with TRBD2. CDR1 is SGHRS, CDR2 YFSETQ, per germline. CDR3 length: 17 amino acids. The junction had 6 bases not matched to a gene; V was cut back by 4 bases and J by 1 base. The CDR3 coding sequence is TGCGCCAGCAGCCTAATCGGACTAGCGGGGGGCACAGATACGCAGTATTTT. Translated: CASSLIGLAGGTDTQYF.

A single count supports this clone. The chain carries TRBV28 and TRBJ2-3, with D possibly TRBD1 on 5 matching bases. Germline CDR1 reads MDHEN; CDR2 reads SYDVKM. The V gene lost 10 bases and the J gene lost 6 bases, with 20 bases spanning the gap. The CDR3 spans 14 residues. For the CDR3, the DNA is TGTGCCACCACCGTGACAGCCCCCCGCGATACGCAGTATTTT. This sequence encodes CATTVTAPRDTQYF.

Comments on this clone: Other nucleotide sequences from this sample produce the same CDR3. V and J are TRBV27 and TRBJ2-2; possibly TRBD2 for D (6 bases). Deletions cut 2 bases from V and 4 bases from J, with 14 bases between. CDR1 and CDR2 from the germline V gene are MNHEY and SMNVEV (reference sequence). The CDR3 covers 16 residues. CDR3 amino acids: CASSLEAGRRTGELFF. CDR3 bases: TGTGCCAGCAGTTTAGAGGCGGGAAGACGCACCGGGGAGCTGTTTTTT.

The rearrangement joins TRBV7-3 to TRBJ2-2; 7 bases are a match to TRBD1. CDR1 and CDR2 (germline): SGHTA, FQGTGA. The length of the CDR3 is 17 residues. V trimming: 5 bases; J trimming: 4 bases; junction bases outside the gene matches: 13. CDR3 DNA sequence: TGTGCCAGCAGCCCTCAAGGGGGACAGACCTCCACCGGGGAGCTGTTTTTT. Translating gives CASSPQGGQTSTGELFF.

The V call is TRBV28, the J call TRBJ2-1; 13 bases line up with TRBD2. Germline V gene lookup returns CDR1 MDHEN and CDR2 SYDVKM. The CDR3 is 16 residues long. V dropped 5 bases and J dropped 6; count of bases not matched to a gene: 7. In DNA, the CDR3 is TGTGCCAGCAGTCTCCTACTAGCGGGGGGGCTCAATGAGCAGTTCTTC. As protein: CASSLLLAGGLNEQFF.

The V call is TRBV29-1, the J call TRBJ1-1; TRBD1 matches at 9 bases. This CDR3 region has 14 residues. The germline gives CDR1 SQVTM, CDR2 ANQGSEA. Trimming removed 6 bases from V and 8 bases from J; junction bases left unmatched: 13. CDR3 sequence (DNA): TGCAGCGTCCCGGGACAGGGTGGTTGGAGCGAAGCTTTCTTT. This translates into CSVPGQGGWSEAFF.

The chain carries TRBV14 and TRBJ2-3; 8 bases line up with TRBD1. Germline trimming cut 5 bases from V and 2 bases from J; bases unmatched to any gene: 9. Germline CDR1 SGHDN, CDR2 FVKESK. There are 16 residues in the CDR3. This CDR3 reads CASSSRTGRDTDTQYF. CDR3 sequence (DNA): TGTGCCAGCAGCTCCCGGACAGGGCGGGACACAGATACGCAGTATTTT.

This rearrangement joins TRBV10-3 to TRBJ2-7; 12 bases map to TRBD1. Germline-derived CDR1 and CDR2 are ENHRY and SYGVKD. This CDR3 spans 15 amino acids. Unmatched junction bases numbered 11, after V lost 8 bases and J lost 6 bases. Here the CDR3 DNA reads TGTGCCATCGGGAGAATGGGACAGGGGGCTCCCGAGCAGTACTTC. Translated: CAIGRMGQGAPEQYF.

The chain uses TRBV5-5 and TRBJ2-5, with a tentative D call TRBD1 (6 bases). The CDR3 is 15 residues long. The germline gives CDR1 SGHKS, CDR2 YYEKEE (reference sequence). The germline V and J ends were trimmed by 2 bases and 5 bases, with 16 bases remaining between them. As DNA, the CDR3 is TGTGCCAGCAGCTTACAGGGTTGGAGCAGGGAGACCCAGTACTTC. Translating gives CASSLQGWSRETQYF.

This clone occurred a few times. The chain employs TRBV6-5 and TRBJ1-1; 9 bases line up with TRBD1. Germline trimming cut 11 bases from V and 1 base from J; bases unmatched to any gene: 11. The CDR3 is made up of 15 amino acids. The germline gives CDR1 MNHEY, CDR2 SVGAGI. The CDR3 reads CAAGQGGQGNTEAFF. CDR3 in DNA: TGTGCCGCAGGACAAGGGGGACAGGGGAACACTGAAGCTTTCTTT.